This TCR beta chain was profiled in a study of blood T cell repertoires in COVID-19. The wider study: Sources were T cells, B-cell-depleted T cells, or PBMCs; the material itself was cDNA or gDNA.

Germline V gives CDR1 KGHSH, CDR2 LQKENI. Losses at the gene ends were 3 bases for V and 3 bases for J; bases not matched to a gene: 1. This CDR3 has 13 amino acids. Profiled with immunoSEQ multiplex PCR; TCRdb holds only in-frame clones, not every one. The data hold 30,000 to 40,000 clones, with 85% to 90% observed a single time. The sequence came from a woman aged 70-85 years with active COVID-19. The chain uses TRBV18 and TRBJ1-1, with 7 nucleotides matching TRBD1. Sample: peripheral blood. CDR3 loop: CASSPQGDTEAFF. For the CDR3, the DNA is TGTGCCAGCTCACCCCAGGGGGACACTGAAGCTTTCTTT. The variable domain in full, with the rest retrieved from reference TRBV18 and TRBJ1-1, is NAGVMQNPRHLVRRRGQEARLRCSPMKGHSHVYWYRQLPEEGLKFMVYLQKENIIDESGMPKERFSAEFPKEGPSILRIQQVVRGDSAAYFCASSPQGDTEAFFGQGTRLTVV.